Listed below are T cell receptor beta chains from one sample, sequenced in a study of blood T cell repertoires in COVID-19. The protocol was immunoSEQ multiplex PCR, while the TCRdb copy is restricted to in-frame clones and leaves out a portion. The sample consists of around 370,000 clones, about nine tenths of them appearing once. What was sequenced was peripheral blood. These receptors were obtained from a woman aged 45-60 years with COVID-19, enrolled during active disease. The CDR3 runs from the conserved cysteine through the conserved F or W. A D gene is named only where the DNA matches it firmly. For some rows the clone size is stated as once, few or many, or as a class when expanded; others skip it.

D,size,J,V,DNA,CDR3
-,-,TRBJ2-5,TRBV24-1,TGTGCCACCAGCGGTTCTCAGGGACATGAGACCCAGTACTTC,CATSGSQGHETQYF
-,-,TRBJ1-1,TRBV27,TGTGCCAGCAGTTTATACAGTTTGAACACTGAAGCTTTCTTT,CASSLYSLNTEAFF
TRBD1,-,TRBJ1-2,TRBV6-5,TGTGCCAGCAAGGACAGGGTACATGGCTACACCTTC,CASKDRVHGYTF
TRBD1,-,TRBJ1-1,TRBV30,TGTGCCTGGAGTCGCATCACAGGGGTCGCAGAAGCTTTCTTT,CAWSRITGVAEAFF
TRBD1,-,TRBJ1-2,TRBV5-1,TGCGCCAGCAGCAAAACCGGGACAGGGGGCGACTATGGCTACACCTTC,CASSKTGTGGDYGYTF
TRBD1,-,TRBJ1-1,TRBV5-1,TGCGCCAGCAGCCCGGGACAGGGGGAAAACACTGAAGCTTTCTTT,CASSPGQGENTEAFF
-,once,TRBJ2-5,TRBV27,TGTGCCAGCAGTTTATCGGCGTTACCGGGGGAGACCCAGTACTTC,CASSLSALPGETQYF
-,-,TRBJ1-2,TRBV4-1,TGCGCCAGCAGCCAAGGAGACGGGGGGGCGAGGGGATATGGCTACACCTTC,CASSQGDGGARGYGYTF
-,-,TRBJ1-1,TRBV7-9,TGTGCCAGCAGCTTTTCAGGGGCGGGCACTGAAGCTTTCTTT,CASSFSGAGTEAFF
TRBD1,-,TRBJ2-3,TRBV6-5,TGTGCCAGCCTGGGACAGGTCTCAGATACGCAGTATTTT,CASLGQVSDTQYF
TRBD1,-,TRBJ1-1,TRBV5-1,TGCGCCAGCAGCGCGGACAGGGGTGGGGAAAACACTGAAGCTTTCTTT,CASSADRGGENTEAFF
TRBD1,few,TRBJ1-2,TRBV6-4,TGTGCCAGCAGCGGGTCCGCAGGGGGCCTGGGCTATGGCTACACCTTC,CASSGSAGGLGYGYTF
-,-,TRBJ1-6,TRBV11-2,TGTGCCAGCAGCTTAACGGGGGGTTATAATTCACCCCTCCACTTT,CASSLTGGYNSPLHF
TRBD2,-,TRBJ2-1,TRBV15,TGTGCCACCAGCAGAGTAGGGACTAGAATCCGCGATGAGCAGTTCTTC,CATSRVGTRIRDEQFF
-,-,TRBJ1-2,TRBV6-5,TGTGCCAGCAGTTCACCCGAACTTGGCTACACCTTC,CASSSPELGYTF
-,-,TRBJ2-1,TRBV10-1,TGCGCCAGCAGTGAGTCTCCAGACAATGAGCAGTTCTTC,CASSESPDNEQFF
-,-,TRBJ2-7,TRBV5-6,TGTGCCAGCAGCTTGGAGACTAGGGCGTACGAGCAGTACTTC,CASSLETRAYEQYF
-,-,TRBJ2-5,TRBV5-1,TGCGCCAGCAGCAGACGGACAGCAATCCAAGAGACCCAGTACTTC,CASSRRTAIQETQYF
TRBD2,-,TRBJ2-7,TRBV27,TGTGCCAGCAGTTTGTTAGCGGGAAAGACCTACGAGCAGTACTTC,CASSLLAGKTYEQYF
TRBD1,-,TRBJ1-5,TRBV7-9,TGTGCCAGCAGCGCCGGGACAGAAAGTCAGCCCCAGCATTTT,CASSAGTESQPQHF
-,-,TRBJ2-7,TRBV9,TGTGCCAGCAGCGGGTCGTACAGGGTCTACGAGCAGTACTTC,CASSGSYRVYEQYF
TRBD1,once,TRBJ1-2,TRBV6-6,TGTGCCAGCAGTTTGGGACAGCTATATGGCTACACCTTC,CASSLGQLYGYTF
TRBD1,-,TRBJ1-3,TRBV5-8,TGTGCCAGCAGCGGAGCGACAGGGGGTTACTCTGGAAACACCATATATTTT,CASSGATGGYSGNTIYF
-,-,TRBJ1-1,TRBV5-1,TGCGCCAGCAGCTTGGCTGGCTTCCGGGAGACTCTGTTGAACACTGAAGCTTTCTTT,CASSLAGFRETLLNTEAFF
-,-,TRBJ2-1,TRBV29-1,TGCAGCGTTGACACAGGACTAAGTCCCCGCAATGAGCAGTTCTTC,CSVDTGLSPRNEQFF
-,-,TRBJ2-7,TRBV3-1/TRBV3-2,TGTGCCAGCAGCCAATCATTGGCGGGAAAATACGAGCAGTACTTC,CASSQSLAGKYEQYF
-,once,TRBJ2-3,TRBV30,TGTGCCTGGAGTCTAGCGATAAGCACAGATACGCAGTATTTT,CAWSLAISTDTQYF
-,-,TRBJ2-1,TRBV11-3,TGTGCCAGCAGCTTAGATGGCAGGGGACAAAGGAGCTCCTACAATGAGCAGTTCTTC,CASSLDGRGQRSSYNEQFF
-,-,TRBJ2-1,TRBV10-1,TGCGCCAGCAGTGACGAGACGGGCTCCTACAATGAGCAGTTCTTC,CASSDETGSYNEQFF
-,-,TRBJ2-5,TRBV7-9,TGTGCCAGCAGCTTGAGCTTGGAGACCCAGTACTTC,CASSLSLETQYF
-,-,TRBJ2-3,TRBV6-5,TGTGCCAGCAGTTACTCCGTAGCTCTCGAGGGAGATACGCAGTATTTT,CASSYSVALEGDTQYF
TRBD2,-,TRBJ2-7,TRBV7-8,TGTGCCAGCAGCTCGCGGCGGACTAGCGGGAGGGACGAGCAGTACTTC,CASSSRRTSGRDEQYF
TRBD2,-,TRBJ2-1,TRBV7-6,TGTGCCAGCAGCTTAGCGACTAGCGGTTACAATGAGCAGTTCTTC,CASSLATSGYNEQFF
-,few,TRBJ1-1,TRBV4-3,TGCGCCAGCAGCCAAGATAGGGATCAGGGGGCTTTCTTT,CASSQDRDQGAFF
-,-,TRBJ1-4,TRBV19,TGTGCCAGTACCGAGCTGACGGGGGGGAATGAAAAACTGTTTTTT,CASTELTGGNEKLFF
-,-,TRBJ2-7,TRBV14,TGTGCCAGCAGCCTGGGAAGGGGCTACGAGCAGTACTTC,CASSLGRGYEQYF
-,-,TRBJ1-1,TRBV5-4,TGTGCCAGCAGCAGGGGCGGGGGAGGTGAAGCTTTCTTT,CASSRGGGGEAFF
TRBD1,-,TRBJ2-7,TRBV11-2,TGTGCCAGCAGCTCCCAACAGGGGGCGGGGGAGCAGTACTTC,CASSSQQGAGEQYF
TRBD2,-,TRBJ2-5,TRBV5-1,TGCGCCAGCAGCTTGGGGACTAGCGGGGGCAAAGAGACCCAGTACTTC,CASSLGTSGGKETQYF
-,-,TRBJ1-1,TRBV5-4,TGTGCCAGCAAGGGACAAAGGGACACTGAAGCTTTCTTT,CASKGQRDTEAFF